Following are 25 T cell receptor beta chains from one sample sequenced in a study of cytomegalovirus exposure and HLA in healthy donors. Primers for the PCR totalled 60 Vbeta and 13 Jbeta. Profiling relied on immunoSEQ multiplex PCR, and the TCRdb table lists in-frame clones only, not all of them. Of approximately 160,000 clones in the sample, around 80% were seen once. Specimen: PBMCs. The receptors come from a woman in her 40s in good health and CMV-seronegative.

The chain has TRBV5-4 and TRBJ2-3, with 7 nucleotides matching TRBD2. This CDR3 region has 19 residues. Germline V gene lookup returns CDR1 SGHNT and CDR2 YYREEE (reference sequence). Unmatched junction bases numbered 15, after V lost 2 bases and J lost 0 bases. The CDR3 loop is CASSFKAGSWTKSTDTQYF. CDR3 sequence (DNA): TGTGCCAGCAGCTTTAAAGCGGGATCGTGGACTAAAAGCACAGATACGCAGTATTTT.

In the case of this clone: Other DNA sequences from this sample encode an identical CDR3 as well. The CDR3 DNA sequence: TGCAGCGTGGGGGACAGGGGCACTGAAGCTTTCTTT. This sequence encodes CSVGDRGTEAFF. The chain carries TRBV29-1 and TRBJ1-1; 10 bases match TRBD1. With V trimmed by 6 bases and J by 4 bases, 2 bases remained unmatched. Germline V gives CDR1 SQVTM, CDR2 ANQGSEA. The CDR3 contains 12 residues.

The J gene is TRBJ2-2, the V gene TRBV28, with 8 bases lining up with TRBD1. Germline loops: CDR1 MDHEN, CDR2 SYDVKM. The CDR3 loop spans 15 amino acids. The V segment lost 3 bases and the J segment 1 base; nucleotides outside the gene matches: 1. The DNA for the CDR3 is TGTGCCAGCAGTTTGGGGACAGGGAACACCGGGGAGCTGTTTTTT. It specifies CASSLGTGNTGELFF.

The chain combines TRBV6-5 with TRBJ2-2; 12 bases are shared with TRBD2. V gave up 6 bases and J gave up 6 bases; unmatched junction bases: 5. The CDR3 spans 15 residues. The germline CDR1 and CDR2 sequences are MNHEY and SVGAGI. CDR3: CASSPGLAGPGELFF. The CDR3 region has the DNA TGTGCCAGCAGCCCGGGACTAGCGGGTCCCGGGGAGCTGTTTTTT.

This clone was counted only a few times. This chain uses TRBV25-1 with TRBJ2-1, with 10 bases that match TRBD2. Per germline, CDR1 MGHDK and CDR2 SYGVNS. The junction had 4 bases not matched to a gene; V was cut back by 7 bases and J by 1 base. The length of the CDR3 is 15 residues. DNA of the CDR3: TGTGCCAGCACCAGAGCGGGAGGGTCCTACAATGAGCAGTTCTTC. It yields the protein CASTRAGGSYNEQFF.

The V and J genes are TRBV29-1 and TRBJ2-7, with D perhaps TRBD2 (6 bases). The CDR3 spans 13 residues. Germline V gives CDR1 SQVTM, CDR2 ANQGSEA. Trimming shortened V by 6 bases and J by 3 bases, and 15 bases separated the two germline ends. Here the CDR3 DNA reads TGCAGCGTCATAGGAGGGCCGCTCTACGAGCAGTACTTC. Translation: CSVIGGPLYEQYF.

The chain employs TRBV9 and TRBJ2-5; the match to TRBD2 covers 8 bases. This CDR3 comprises 17 residues. Germline-derived CDR1 and CDR2 are SGDLS and YYNGEE. Trimming removed 1 base from V and 0 bases from J; junction bases left unmatched: 8. As DNA, the CDR3 is TGTGCCAGCAGCGTACGGCCAGCGGGAGTGGACCAAGAGACCCAGTACTTC. Translation: CASSVRPAGVDQETQYF.

CDR3 nucleotides: TGTGCCAGCAGCAAAGAACAGCGGGAGGGCCTCGAGCAGTACTTC. Amino acid sequence: CASSKEQREGLEQYF. The chain employs TRBV21-1 and TRBJ2-7; the table's D call, TRBD2, was not checked against the DNA. TRBV21-1 is designated a pseudogene. The CDR3 length is 15 residues.

This clone was found a few times. This chain links TRBV7-9 with TRBJ2-2, with D maybe TRBD1 (6 bases). Between the trimmed V and J ends, which lost 1 base and 0 bases, there was a span of 15 bases. Germline assignment: CDR1 SEHNR and CDR2 FQNEAQ (reference sequence). The CDR3 has 18 residues. The CDR3 loop is CASSLEIRRQANTGELFF. Written as DNA, the CDR3 is TGTGCCAGCAGCTTAGAGATAAGGAGACAGGCGAACACCGGGGAGCTGTTTTTT.

The chain joins TRBV28 to TRBJ1-2; D remains ambiguous. Germline V gene lookup returns CDR1 MDHEN and CDR2 SYDVKM. This CDR3 comprises 12 residues. Trimming cost V 7 bases and J 5 bases, with 11 bases left between them. CDR3 region: CASTRGGYGYTF. For the CDR3, the DNA is TGTGCCAGCACAAGAGGAGGGTATGGCTACACCTTC.

The table lists this clone with a few counts. CDR3 sequence (DNA): TGTGCCAGCAGTTTATATGGGGGCCCCGCGACGCAGTATTTT. Encoded protein: CASSLYGGPATQYF. The chain couples TRBV28 to TRBJ2-3, with D possibly TRBD1 on 6 matching bases. Germline V CDR1 and CDR2: MDHEN, SYDVKM. The CDR3 is made up of 14 amino acids. Trimming removed 1 base from V and 9 bases from J, with 14 bases in between.

The table lists this clone with a count of one. The chain joins TRBV28 to TRBJ2-1, with TRBD2 as a possible D gene (6 bases). Trimming removed 3 bases from V and 0 bases from J, with 9 bases in between. The length of the CDR3 is 15 residues. From germline, CDR1 is MDHEN and CDR2 SYDVKM. Here the CDR3 reads CASSLGGSSYNEQFF. The CDR3 coding sequence is TGTGCCAGCAGTTTGGGGGGAAGCTCCTACAATGAGCAGTTCTTC.

Comments on this clone: The same CDR3 also results from other DNA sequences found in this sample. V usage is TRBV10-3 and J usage is TRBJ2-5, with 12 positions matching TRBD1. The junction had 4 bases not matched to a gene; V was cut back by 6 bases and J by 5 bases. The CDR3 covers 14 residues. The germline gives CDR1 ENHRY, CDR2 SYGVKD. The CDR3 region has the DNA TGTGCCATCAGGCCGGGACAGGGGGCGGAGACCCAGTACTTC. Its protein product is CAIRPGQGAETQYF.

V is TRBV7-8 and J is TRBJ2-3, with 7 bases identical to TRBD2. Germline-derived CDR1 and CDR2 are SGHVS and FQNEAQ. Trimming cost V 2 bases and J 1 base; bases outside gene matches: 9. The CDR3 length is 17 residues. The CDR3 DNA follows: TGTGCCAGCAGCTTAAATCGGAGAGGACTAGGCACAGATACGCAGTATTTT. Protein: CASSLNRRGLGTDTQYF.

V gene TRBV7-8 combines with J gene TRBJ1-5; D uncertain. Between the trimmed V and J ends, which lost 0 bases and 5 bases, there was a span of 11 bases. The CDR3 length is 15 residues. CDR1 SGHVS and CDR2 FQNEAQ come from the germline V gene. CDR3: CASSLAAVRDQPQHF. As DNA, the CDR3 is TGTGCCAGCAGCTTAGCTGCGGTTCGGGATCAGCCCCAGCATTTT.

This chain uses TRBV7-6 with TRBJ2-3; 7 positions match TRBD2. Trimming took 4 bases from V and 2 from J; bases not matched to a gene: 9. The CDR3 is made up of 16 amino acids. The germline CDR1 and CDR2 sequences are SGHVS and FNYEAQ. CDR3 loop: CASSSEVRENTDTQYF. CDR3 in DNA: TGTGCCAGCAGCTCAGAGGTGCGGGAGAACACAGATACGCAGTATTTT.

The chain combines TRBV30 with TRBJ1-2, with 7 bases fitting TRBD1. Germline-derived CDR1 and CDR2 are GTSNPN and SVGIG (reference sequence). The V gene end was trimmed by 0 bases and the J gene end by 6 bases; junction bases not matched to a gene: 13. The CDR3 spans 16 residues. As DNA, the CDR3 is TGTGCCTGGAGTGTACTGGGACAGTCCCTTAAGGATGGCTACACCTTC. Translating gives CAWSVLGQSLKDGYTF.

The CDR3 coding sequence is TGTGCCAGCAGCTTAGGATGGACAGGGGAGGCCGAGCAGTACTTC. It encodes CASSLGWTGEAEQYF. The chain is built from TRBV7-8 and TRBJ2-7; 9 nucleotides agree with TRBD1. V trimming: 1 base; J trimming: 6 bases; junction bases outside the gene matches: 7. Germline V CDR1 and CDR2: SGHVS, FQNEAQ. The length of the CDR3 is 15 residues.

The chain is built from TRBV19 and TRBJ1-1; 7 nucleotides match TRBD1. Trimming cost V 7 bases and J 0 bases; bases outside gene matches: 2. CDR1 and CDR2 (germline): LNHDA, SQIVND (reference sequence). This CDR3 comprises 13 residues. In DNA, the CDR3 is TGTGCCAGTACAGACAGGGTGAACACTGAAGCTTTCTTT. As protein: CASTDRVNTEAFF.

This chain links TRBV28 with TRBJ2-5; weak D call: TRBD2 (6 bases). Looked up from germline, CDR1 is MDHEN and CDR2 is SYDVKM. The CDR3 is 13 amino acids. V lost 6 bases, J lost 3 bases, and 11 bases lay in between. CDR3 nucleotide sequence: TGTGCCAGCAGCTTACTAGCAAAAGAGACCCAGTACTTC. The encoded protein is CASSLLAKETQYF.

V is TRBV19 and J is TRBJ1-1; a weak D match, TRBD1 (6 bases). Germline lookup yields CDR1 LNHDA and CDR2 SQIVND (reference sequence). Trimming left V 6 bases short and J 0 bases short, with 17 bases between. The CDR3 has 16 residues. CDR3 sequence (DNA): TGTGCCAGTAGGAGGGGGACAAGTGGGGTGAACACTGAAGCTTTCTTT. It codes for CASRRGTSGVNTEAFF.

The chain uses TRBV5-8 and TRBJ1-1, with 11 bases aligning to TRBD1. Germline CDR1 reads SGHTS; CDR2 reads YDEGEE. Trimming removed 2 bases from V and 4 bases from J; junction bases left unmatched: 10. This CDR3 is built from 17 residues. The CDR3 loop is CASSFLGQGALSTEAFF. CDR3 nucleotide sequence: TGTGCCAGCAGCTTCCTCGGACAGGGGGCATTGAGCACTGAAGCTTTCTTT.

V and J are TRBV27 and TRBJ1-1; tentative D call: TRBD1 (6 bases). Trimming stripped 6 bases from V and 8 bases from J, with 10 bases between. This CDR3 comprises 11 residues. The germline CDR1 and CDR2 sequences are MNHEY and SMNVEV (reference sequence). The CDR3 sequence is CASRGAFEAFF. CDR3 in DNA: TGTGCCAGCAGGGGGGCCTTCGAAGCTTTCTTT.

The genes are TRBV7-8 and TRBJ2-7; 9 positions agree with TRBD1. The CDR3 loop spans 14 amino acids. Looked up from germline, CDR1 is SGHVS and CDR2 is FQNEAQ. The V segment lost 4 bases and the J segment 0 bases; nucleotides outside the gene matches: 1. The CDR3 DNA follows: TGTGCCAGCAGCTCGGACAGGGGCTCCTACGAGCAGTACTTC. Its translation: CASSSDRGSYEQYF. The full variable domain, completed using reference TRBV7-8 and TRBJ2-7, is GAGVSQSPRYKVAKRGQDVALRCDPISGHVSLFWYQQALGQGPEFLTYFQNEAQLDKSGLPSDRFFAERPEGSVSTLKIQRTQQEDSAVYLCASSSDRGSYEQYFGPGTRLTVT.

The genes are TRBV7-8 and TRBJ2-3, with 11 nucleotides matching TRBD2. From germline, CDR1 is SGHVS and CDR2 FQNEAQ. CDR3 length: 17 amino acids. V shed 1 base and J 5 bases; nucleotides not matched to a gene: 8. The CDR3 protein is CASSLVLGLAGGDTQYF. The CDR3 coding sequence is TGTGCCAGCAGCTTAGTTCTAGGACTAGCGGGTGGAGATACGCAGTATTTT.